Sequencing of this T cell receptor (beta chain) was carried out in a study of beta chain features in type 1 diabetes (dated by TCRdb to between 2017 and 2018). About the investigation overall: Mean age, gender distribution, total cell number and subset yield were not different between patients and healthy donors. Across all samples, some 100,000,000 sorted cells were examined, and cell number per subset correlated strongly with RNA yield. In the study, TCRB repertoires of sorted circulating CD4+ T cell subsets from recently diagnosed type 1 diabetes patients were compared with those of matched healthy donors. Regulatory and stem cell-like memory subsets were obtained from only 8 patients and roughly 8 healthy donors, while naive and central memory subsets were obtained from all 30 or so donors. Study-wide conclusions, independent of this receptor: Because the HLA sub-analyses included only small numbers of individuals, any influence of HLA type on TCRB rearrangement was left unresolved. PCR may preferentially amplify shorter templates, but because patient and control samples were amplified and corrected together, any resulting skew would affect both groups equally. Type 1 diabetes patients showed a moderate but significant shortening of TCRB CDR3 length in all four CD4+ subsets. Naive, central memory and regulatory TCRB repertoires appeared more similar among patients than among healthy donors. Because cDNA was sequenced instead of genomic DNA, activated cells with high expression could be over-represented, although the groups did not differ in activation or CD3 levels. At VDJ recombination sites, patients with type 1 diabetes made fewer insertions and deleted more nucleotides, a pattern implying thymic rearrangement abnormalities.

Note on this clone: This receptor's antigen is unknown. No qualities accompany the bases; no much larger clone lies one base away.

V is cut by 8 bases and J by 6 bases, and the space between the germline ends is 13 bases. The CDR3 has 12 amino acids, counting the end cysteine and phenylalanine. Only CDR3 DNA is held: 36 bases, read in frame from base 1. CDR1 and CDR2 (MDHEN, SYDVKM) derive from the germline V gene. From each donor, a single peripheral blood sample of about 116 mL on average was drawn into heparinised tubes. Using a panel that included CD45RO, CCR7, CD25, CD127, CD95 and CD27, naive, central memory, regulatory and stem cell-like memory CD4+ T cells were sorted on a BD FACSAria II. Every sorted population had a purity above 95%. PBMCs were separated immediately by Lymphoprep density gradient centrifugation and were stained directly, without being cultured. Samples were stained and sorted in pairs, with one healthy donor and one patient per experiment, so that batch effects were minimized. All of the isolated RNA was reverse transcribed with the High Capacity cDNA Reverse Transcription Kit, so expressed TCRB transcripts were sequenced. Deep immunoSEQ sequencing was performed on naive, central memory and regulatory T cell samples, with an average of roughly 3.3 million total reads per sample. Sorted cells were lysed in RLT buffer, and RNA was extracted using DNase-treated RNeasy Micro or Mini kits according to cell number. Each cell subset was processed on its own to prevent cross-contamination, while patient and healthy donor samples were processed together. TCRB sequences were amplified from cDNA with the immunoSEQ multiplex PCR, producing 87-bp fragments spanning the CDR3 region. Sequencing of the amplicons was performed on the Illumina HiSeq platform. In the source study's methods: PCR bias was computationally corrected using synthetic template baselines, reads within Hamming distance 2 were collapsed, and singletons that could not be merged were discarded. Reads were aligned against IMGT so that V, D and J genes, CDR3 length and insertions or deletions at six rearrangement sites could be assigned. Within each subset, clonotype counts were normalized to the number of sorted cells before true diversity and Gini coefficients were calculated with the tcR R package. Repertoire sharing was quantified using the overlap coefficient calculated on TCRB nucleotide sequences. As a proxy for the pre-selection repertoire, out-of-frame TCRB sequences from naive cells were analyzed. In TCRdb, the immuneACCESS table is reduced to in-frame sequences with V and J assigned. These tables do not hold every clone; where another copy was compared, an unresolved V gene accounts for under half, and the others remain unexplained. V and J calls and clone size are as listed in that table; D and trimming were resolved from the DNA. This sample gives more than 550,000 clones in total; 11% to 15% of them show up just once. The top ten clones comprise 0.035% to 0.045% of the sample.

The source of this sequence is a young man with type 1 diabetes. The rearrangement combines TRBV28 with TRBJ1-2; a tentative D match to TRBD1 spans 6 bases. The sample comprised naive CD4+ T cells from blood. The meaning of the sample's cell subset or site label: true naive CD4+ T cells. The DNA is TGTGCCAGCCTCCAAGAGGGGGATGGCTACACCTTC. This sequence encodes CASLQEGDGYTF.